This T cell receptor (beta chain) is from a study of T cells in narcolepsy. Study-wide background: Enrolled donors included narcolepsy type 1 or type 2 patients and healthy controls.

CDR1 KGHSH and CDR2 LQKENI come from the germline V gene. V was pared by 2 bases and J by 0 bases, with 10 bases between. The CDR3 is 15 residues long. Sequencing used immunoSEQ multiplex PCR; TCRdb keeps in-frame clones, though not all of them. The sample has about 25,000 clones, about 79% seen once. Study-wide results and limits: No autoreactive T cell clone sequences appeared in some memory CD4+ repertoires. Autoreactive HCRT-specific and TRIB2-specific clonotypes were marked in same-patient CSF-versus-blood CD4+ comparisons.

As concerns this clone: Its antigen is not identified.

Sequencing input: CD45RA- memory CD4+ T cells from PBMCs. The chain couples TRBV18 to TRBJ1-1; perhaps TRBD1 as D (5 bases). The sequence derives from a human donor with narcolepsy. CDR3 amino acids: CASSPKGRLNTEAFF. The CDR3 DNA sequence: TGTGCCAGCTCACCAAAGGGGAGATTGAACACTGAAGCTTTCTTT.